The source of this T cell receptor (beta chain) is a study of blood T cell repertoires in COVID-19. Study-level background: Material from acute and convalescent COVID-19 was sourced from the United States, Italy and Spain. Sources were T cells, B-cell-depleted T cells, or PBMCs; the material itself was cDNA or gDNA.

The CDR3 sequence is 13 residues long. The V gene's germline CDR1 is SGHVS and CDR2 FQNEAQ. V was cut by 4 bases and J by 6 bases, with 12 bases left in between. Per the original methods: Reference gene primer amplification yielded estimated nucleated cell counts. Repertoires were generated with immunoSEQ multiplex PCR, while TCRdb's copy carries only in-frame clones and drops some. The D gene and trimming were derived from the DNA, and the V and J assignments and clone size from that table. The sample comprises 220,000 or so clones, approximately 86% of which are singletons, and less than 4% rests with the top ten. This clone was observed a single time.

Sequences were obtained from peripheral blood. The V call is TRBV7-8, the J call TRBJ1-1; D remains ambiguous. This sequence was found in an elderly woman with acute or convalescent COVID-19. CDR3 region: CASSSTRRSEAFF. As DNA, the CDR3 is TGTGCCAGCAGCTCCACAAGGAGGTCTGAAGCTTTCTTT.